The 24 T cell receptor beta chains in this list originate from one sample, sequenced in a study of cytomegalovirus exposure and HLA in healthy donors. PCR employed 60 Vbeta and 13 Jbeta primers. Some clones are missing from TCRdb's copy, which holds only in-frame ones; the method was immunoSEQ multiplex PCR. This table holds some 120,000 clones. The specimen was PBMCs. The receptors derive from a man aged 40-49 years in good health and CMV-seronegative.

V and J are TRBV27 and TRBJ2-1; D is unclear. The V gene lost 5 bases and the J gene lost 0 bases, with 17 bases spanning the gap. The CDR3 runs 17 residues. Germline CDR1 and CDR2: MNHEY and SMNVEV (reference sequence). The CDR3 coding sequence is TGTGCCAGCAGTATTAATAAACGGGTTAGCTCCTACAATGAGCAGTTCTTC. As protein: CASSINKRVSSYNEQFF.

This chain connects TRBV11-3 to TRBJ2-7; 9 bases fit TRBD1. Germline trimming cut 0 bases from V and 6 bases from J; bases unmatched to any gene: 6. Germline V gene lookup returns CDR1 SGHNT and CDR2 YENEEA. CDR3 length equals 15 residues. In DNA form, the CDR3 reads TGTGCCAGCAGCTTAGATCCGGGACAGGGAGGCGAGCAGTACTTC. As protein: CASSLDPGQGGEQYF.

This chain connects TRBV11-2 to TRBJ1-1, with no clear D. V gave up 5 bases and J gave up 0 bases, with 7 bases separating them. The CDR3 is 13 amino acids. The germline CDR1 and CDR2 sequences are SGHAT and FQNNGV. The CDR3, as DNA: TGTGCCAGCAGCCCGGAGTTGAACACTGAAGCTTTCTTT. Its translation: CASSPELNTEAFF.

This CDR3 reads CASSGLASTGELFF. CDR3 sequence (DNA): TGTGCCAGCAGTGGGCTAGCGTCAACCGGGGAGCTGTTTTTT. This chain connects TRBV2 to TRBJ2-2, with D perhaps matching TRBD2 (6 bases). CDR3 length: 14 amino acids. V was trimmed by 4 bases and J by 5 bases, leaving 11 bases between them. Germline assignment: CDR1 SNHLY and CDR2 FYNNEI.

This chain links TRBV5-4 with TRBJ2-1; 8 bases agree with TRBD2. The J segment lost 5 bases and the V segment lost 3 bases, leaving 10 bases of the junction unmatched. The CDR3 loop spans 16 amino acids. Germline loops: CDR1 SGHNT, CDR2 YYREEE (reference sequence). The CDR3 coding sequence is TGTGCCAGCAGCTCCGGCGGGAGGAGGTCCCACAATGAGCAGTTCTTC. Its translation: CASSSGGRRSHNEQFF.

The chain couples TRBV6-5 to TRBJ2-2; 13 positions agree with TRBD2. V shed 8 bases and J 9 bases; nucleotides not matched to a gene: 6. Looked up from germline, CDR1 is MNHEY and CDR2 is SVGAGI. The CDR3 runs 14 residues. In nucleotides, the CDR3 is TGTGCCAGCCGGGGACTAGCGGGATCTCGGGAGCTGTTTTTT. It is translated as CASRGLAGSRELFF.

As regards this clone: The identical CDR3 is also encoded by other nucleotide sequences in the sample. The chain is built from TRBV5-1 and TRBJ1-2; tentative D call: TRBD1 (5 bases). The CDR3 runs 13 residues. V was trimmed by 0 bases and J by 2 bases, leaving 5 bases between them. Germline V gene sequence: CDR1 SGHRS, CDR2 YFSETQ. In nucleotides, the CDR3 is TGCGCCAGCAGCTTGGGACAGAACTATGGCTACACCTTC. Protein product: CASSLGQNYGYTF.

J is TRBJ2-3 and V is TRBV5-1, with TRBD2 matching over 12 bases. After removal of 4 bases from V and 5 bases from J, the junction contained 11 bases not matched to a gene. In germline, CDR1 is SGHRS, CDR2 YFSETQ. This CDR3 contains 17 residues. The CDR3 here is CASSVGSTSGRQDTQYF. CDR3 coding DNA: TGCGCCAGCAGCGTCGGATCGACTAGCGGGAGACAAGATACGCAGTATTTT.

V usage is TRBV7-9 and J usage is TRBJ2-5, with D maybe TRBD2 (6 bases). Germline V lookup: CDR1 SEHNR, CDR2 FQNEAQ (reference sequence). The CDR3 length is 15 residues. Deletions cut 5 bases from V and 5 bases from J, with 18 bases between. CDR3 in amino acids: CASSRRTGDGETQYF. For the CDR3, the DNA is TGTGCCAGCAGCCGACGTACGGGGGATGGGGAGACCCAGTACTTC.

This sequence joins TRBV29-1 and TRBJ1-1, with D uncertain. Germline CDR1 reads SQVTM; CDR2 reads ANQGSEA. The V gene lost 8 bases and the J gene lost 2 bases, with 12 bases spanning the gap. This CDR3 has 12 amino acids. CDR3 coding DNA: TGCAGCTTCAGACGGACTAACACTGAAGCTTTCTTT. This codes for CSFRRTNTEAFF.

The chain links TRBV11-2 to TRBJ2-3, with TRBD2 identical over 14 bases. The CDR3 runs 17 residues. The germline V gene encodes CDR1 SGHAT and CDR2 FQNNGV. The junction had 3 bases not matched to a gene; V was cut back by 3 bases and J by 1 base. The CDR3 protein is CASSFTGLAGGTDTQYF. CDR3 coding DNA: TGTGCCAGCAGCTTTACGGGACTAGCGGGAGGCACAGATACGCAGTATTTT. Based on the CDR3 plus reference TRBV11-2 and TRBJ2-3, the full variable domain is EAGVAQSPRYKIIEKRQSVAFWCNPISGHATLYWYQQILGQGPKLLIQFQNNGVVDDSQLPKDRFSAERLKGVDSTLKIQPAKLEDSAVYLCASSFTGLAGGTDTQYFGPGTRLTVL.

V gene TRBV5-1 combines with J gene TRBJ2-7, with 8 bases identical to TRBD1. V gave up 4 bases and J gave up 10 bases; unmatched junction bases: 7. This CDR3 is 12 amino acids long. Germline V gene lookup returns CDR1 SGHRS and CDR2 YFSETQ. CDR3 residues: CASSLGQGAQYF. The CDR3 region has the DNA TGCGCCAGCAGCCTAGGACAGGGAGCTCAGTACTTC. Variable domain in full (rest from reference TRBV5-1 and TRBJ2-7): KAGVTQTPRYLIKTRGQQVTLSCSPISGHRSVSWYQQTPGQGLQFLFEYFSETQRNKGNFPGRFSGRQFSNSRSEMNVSTLELGDSALYLCASSLGQGAQYFGPGTRLTVT.

CDR3 nucleotide sequence: TGCGCCAGCAGCCAAGCCCGCCAGGGAGGGTTTGGCTACACCTTC. Its translation is CASSQARQGGFGYTF. The chain recombines TRBV4-3 with TRBJ1-2; a possible D gene is TRBD1 (5 bases). CDR1 is LGHNA, CDR2 YSLEER, per germline. Trimming shortened V by 1 base and J by 7 bases, and 16 bases separated the two germline ends. The CDR3 has 15 residues.

CDR3 in amino acids: CSVEDRGTGGNYGYTF. In nucleotides, the CDR3 is TGCAGCGTTGAAGATCGCGGGACAGGGGGCAACTATGGCTACACCTTC. The chain recombines TRBV29-1 with TRBJ1-2; TRBD1 matches 12 bases. With 0 bases clipped from V and 2 bases from J, the junction kept 4 bases outside the gene matches. CDR3 length equals 16 residues. Germline V gives CDR1 SQVTM, CDR2 ANQGSEA.

The chain couples TRBV7-2 to TRBJ2-7; TRBD2 aligns across 13 bases. This CDR3 region has 15 residues. CDR1 SGHTA and CDR2 FQGNSA come from the germline V gene. With V trimmed by 5 bases and J by 4 bases, 5 bases remained unmatched. The DNA of the CDR3 is TGTGCCAGCAGCCTCAGGACTAGCGGGAGTTACGAGCAGTACTTC. This codes for CASSLRTSGSYEQYF.

This chain joins TRBV18 and TRBJ2-2; D perhaps matches TRBD1 (6 bases). V was cut by 4 bases and J by 0 bases, with 15 bases left in between. The CDR3 runs to 17 residues. From germline, CDR1 is KGHSH and CDR2 LQKENI. The CDR3 spells CASSLSQGFANTGELFF. CDR3 nucleotides: TGTGCCAGCTCACTCTCACAGGGATTCGCGAACACCGGGGAGCTGTTTTTT.

Regarding this clone: The germline gene is not matched at one end of the junction; a read error may be the cause. The same CDR3 also results from other DNA sequences found in this sample. V usage is TRBV7-9 and J usage is TRBJ2-2, with TRBD2 identical over 9 bases. CDR1 is SEHNR and CDR2 is FQNEAQ in the germline V gene (reference sequence). The CDR3 runs 18 residues. The CDR3 protein is CASSLEGSGSGATGELFF. The DNA of the CDR3 is TGTGCCAGCAGCTTAGAGGGTAGCGGGAGCGGGGCCACCGGGGAGTTGTTTTTT.

The chain couples TRBV11-3 to TRBJ2-5; no reliable D call. With the DNA end fitting TRBJ2-7 better, the J assignment may be wrong. The germline gives CDR1 SGHNT, CDR2 YENEEA. CDR3 length: 15 amino acids. In DNA form, the CDR3 reads TGTGCCAGCAGCTTGATAGGACGGGCGGACTACGAGCAGTACTTC. This sequence encodes CASSLIGRADYEQYF.

The chain couples TRBV7-2 to TRBJ1-5, with 7 bases identical to TRBD1. Germline V lookup: CDR1 SGHTA, CDR2 FQGNSA. The length of the CDR3 is 14 residues. J lost 9 bases, V lost 1 base, and 6 bases had no gene match. CDR3 coding DNA: TGTGCCAGCAGCTTAGGTCGTCAGGGGGGGCCCCAGCATTTT. This sequence encodes CASSLGRQGGPQHF. Variable domain in full (rest from reference TRBV7-2 and TRBJ1-5): GAGVSQSPSNKVTEKGKDVELRCDPISGHTALYWYRQSLGQGLEFLIYFQGNSAPDKSGLPSDRFSAERTGGSVSTLTIQRTQQEDSAVYLCASSLGRQGGPQHFGDGTRLSIL.

J is TRBJ1-6 and V is TRBV4-2; TRBD1 matches at 8 bases. Germline CDR1 LGHNA, CDR2 YNFKEQ. The CDR3 has 15 amino acids. V lost 4 bases, J lost 10 bases, and 9 bases stayed unmatched. CDR3 sequence reads: CASSPPGQGSSPLHF. CDR3 nucleotide sequence: TGTGCCAGCAGCCCTCCCGGACAGGGAAGCTCACCCCTCCACTTT.

The chain uses TRBV29-1 and TRBJ2-1; D gene ambiguous. Between the trimmed V and J ends, which lost 7 bases and 0 bases, there was a span of 7 bases. The CDR3 runs 12 residues. The germline V gene has CDR1 SQVTM and CDR2 ANQGSEA. CDR3 region: CSGLSSYNEQFF. The CDR3 DNA follows: TGCAGCGGACTGAGCTCCTACAATGAGCAGTTCTTC.

The chain recombines TRBV10-3 with TRBJ2-7, with 8 bases lining up with TRBD1. Germline trimming cut 3 bases from V and 8 bases from J; bases unmatched to any gene: 3. The CDR3 has 12 amino acids. Germline CDR1 reads ENHRY; CDR2 reads SYGVKD. Here the CDR3 reads CAISDGTGKQYF. CDR3 DNA sequence: TGTGCCATCAGTGATGGGACAGGCAAGCAGTACTTC.

The V call is TRBV7-2, the J call TRBJ2-1; 8 bases align to TRBD2. In germline, CDR1 is SGHTA, CDR2 FQGNSA. Losses at the gene ends were 1 base for V and 6 bases for J; bases not matched to a gene: 8. The CDR3 sequence is 16 residues long. The CDR3 loop is CASSLEGTSLTNEQFF. DNA for the CDR3: TGTGCCAGCAGCTTAGAAGGGACTAGTTTGACCAATGAGCAGTTCTTC.

V and J are TRBV7-9 and TRBJ1-5; no reliable D call. The CDR3 is 14 amino acids. Germline V gene lookup returns CDR1 SEHNR and CDR2 FQNEAQ (reference sequence). V shed 4 bases and J shed 7 bases, with 14 bases lying between them. CDR3 in amino acids: CASSSETVGQPQHF. The CDR3 DNA reads as TGTGCCAGCAGCTCCGAGACGGTCGGGCAGCCCCAGCATTTT. Looking up the rest from reference TRBV7-9 and TRBJ1-5 gives the full variable domain: DTGVSQNPRHKITKRGQNVTFRCDPISEHNRLYWYRQTLGQGPEFLTYFQNEAQLEKSRLLSDRFSAERPKGSFSTLEIQRTEQGDSAMYLCASSSETVGQPQHFGDGTRLSIL.